The 30 T cell receptor beta chains reported below all come from one sample, sequenced in a study of cytomegalovirus exposure and HLA in healthy donors. 13 Jbeta primers and 60 Vbeta primers were used for the PCR. Here immunoSEQ multiplex PCR was the method, and the copy in TCRdb shows in-frame clones only, minus some. Found here are 87,000 or so clones; the top ten clones hold 15%. The specimen was PBMCs. The receptors were sampled from a man between 50 and 59 years old in good health and CMV-seropositive.

The rearrangement uses TRBV2 and TRBJ2-7; D is unresolved. The CDR3 length is 12 residues. Germline CDR1 SNHLY, CDR2 FYNNEI. The ends were cut back, 4 bases at V and 7 bases at J, with 11 bases in the middle. The CDR3 here is CASSAQSTEQYV. CDR3 nucleotide sequence: TGTGCCAGCAGTGCTCAGTCCACGGAGCAGTACGTC.

For this clone: Germline is not matched at one junction end, which may reflect a read error. V gene TRBV29-1 combines with J gene TRBJ2-1; D is possibly TRBD2 (7 bases). The length of the CDR3 is 14 residues. Germline assignment: CDR1 SQVTM and CDR2 ANQGSEA. CDR3 sequence: CSVRPGGSDNEQFF. For the CDR3, the DNA is TGCAGCGTTCGGCCGGGGGGCTCCGACAATGAGCAGTTCTTC.

The CDR3 spells CASRGRDSPPETQYF. CDR3 coding DNA: TGTGCCAGCAGGGGACGGGACTCCCCACCAGAGACCCAGTACTTC. V gene TRBV28 combines with J gene TRBJ2-5; D perhaps matches TRBD2 (6 bases). Between the trimmed V and J ends, which lost 6 bases and 4 bases, there was a span of 18 bases. Looked up from germline, CDR1 is MDHEN and CDR2 is SYDVKM. The length of the CDR3 is 15 residues.

The V call is TRBV18, the J call TRBJ2-5; maybe TRBD1 (5 bases). Germline CDR1 KGHSH, CDR2 LQKENI. Between the trimmed V and J ends, which lost 0 bases and 4 bases, there was a span of 12 bases. The CDR3 covers 15 residues. The CDR3 here is CASSPPGRVGETQYF. The CDR3 DNA reads TGTGCCAGCTCACCACCGGGCAGGGTCGGAGAGACCCAGTACTTC.

This chain links TRBV30 with TRBJ2-7, with D tentatively TRBD2 (5 bases). The CDR3 runs to 16 residues. CDR1 and CDR2 (germline): GTSNPN, SVGIG (reference sequence). V was pared by 3 bases and J by 6 bases, with 24 bases between. DNA of the CDR3: TGTGCCTGGAGGCTGCCCCCGCGGACTCCATCTTGCGAGCAGTACGTC. It yields the protein CAWRLPPRTPSCEQYV.

J is TRBJ2-3 and V is TRBV30; 9 bases agree with TRBD1. Germline assignment: CDR1 GTSNPN and CDR2 SVGIG (reference sequence). This CDR3 is built from 14 residues. The trim removed 5 bases at V and 0 bases at J, leaving 3 bases unmatched. The CDR3: CAWDGQGSTDTQYF. CDR3 nucleotide sequence: TGTGCCTGGGATGGACAGGGGAGCACAGATACGCAGTATTTT.

The rearrangement links TRBV4-1 to TRBJ2-5; 12 nucleotides line up with TRBD2. The CDR3 consists of 17 residues. Trimming removed 3 bases from V and 1 base from J; junction bases left unmatched: 6. CDR1 and CDR2 from the germline V gene are MGHRA and YSYEKL. CDR3 sequence (DNA): TGCGCCAGCAGCCAGACGGGACTAGCGGGTTTCCAAGAGACCCAGTACTTC. This codes for CASSQTGLAGFQETQYF.

CDR3 residues: CASSPYNQGYEQYV. The DNA of the CDR3 is TGTGCCAGCAGCCCGTACAACCAGGGATACGAGCAGTACGTC. The chain joins TRBV11-2 to TRBJ2-7; D might be TRBD1 (5 bases). The CDR3 has 14 amino acids. Germline V gene data show CDR1 as SGHAT and CDR2 as FQNNGV. Trimming left V 5 bases short and J 4 bases short, with 15 bases between.

V gene TRBV12-5 combines with J gene TRBJ2-1; 9 nucleotides line up with TRBD1. The V gene end was trimmed by 0 bases and the J gene end by 7 bases; junction bases not matched to a gene: 4. This CDR3 contains 15 residues. Germline-derived CDR1 and CDR2 are LGHNT and FRNRAP. The chain's CDR3 is CASGLVQGAGNEQFF. The DNA for the CDR3 is TGTGCTAGTGGTTTGGTACAGGGGGCTGGAAATGAGCAGTTCTTC.

The chain recombines TRBV10-3 with TRBJ1-3; 8 positions agree with TRBD1. The V gene end was trimmed by 10 bases and the J gene end by 0 bases; junction bases not matched to a gene: 8. The CDR3 consists of 15 residues. CDR1 is ENHRY, CDR2 SYGVKD, per germline. CDR3: CATSGGANSGNTIYF. The CDR3 coding sequence is TGTGCCACCTCAGGGGGCGCTAACTCTGGAAACACCATATATTTT.

The chain couples TRBV19 to TRBJ1-2; D is perhaps TRBD1 (5 bases). Trimming shortened V by 7 bases and J by 6 bases, and 18 bases separated the two germline ends. CDR1 is LNHDA, CDR2 SQIVND, per germline (reference sequence). The CDR3 is 14 residues long. The CDR3 region is CASNRGVEANGYTF. CDR3 DNA: TGTGCCAGTAACCGGGGGGTGGAAGCAAATGGCTACACCTTC.

J is TRBJ1-4 and V is TRBV9; possibly TRBD1 for D (6 bases). The germline CDR1 and CDR2 sequences are SGDLS and YYNGEE. The CDR3 is 15 amino acids. Trimming took off 0 bases at V and 6 bases at J, with 12 bases between the two ends. CDR3 in amino acids: CASSVAPGADEKLFF. The CDR3, as DNA: TGTGCCAGCAGCGTAGCGCCAGGGGCGGATGAAAAACTGTTTTTT.

This chain joins TRBV14 and TRBJ2-2, with TRBD1 matching 9 bases. This CDR3 spans 17 amino acids. CDR1 and CDR2 from the germline V gene are SGHDN and FVKESK. V lost 2 bases to trimming and J lost 4 bases; unmatched junction nucleotides: 8. The CDR3 here is CASSQPMTGGGTGELFF. The DNA for the CDR3 is TGTGCCAGCAGCCAACCAATGACAGGGGGAGGCACCGGGGAGCTGTTTTTT.

To note about this clone: Other DNA sequences in the same sample also yield this CDR3. The chain carries TRBV2 and TRBJ1-5; 7 bases fit TRBD1. The CDR3 length is 14 residues. J was trimmed by 3 bases and V by 5 bases; bases with no gene match: 4. Per germline, CDR1 SNHLY and CDR2 FYNNEI. CDR3 sequence reads: CASSQTGSNQPQHF. The DNA of the CDR3 is TGTGCCAGCAGTCAGACAGGGTCCAATCAGCCCCAGCATTTT.

The chain combines TRBV9 with TRBJ1-3; TRBD1 aligns across 7 bases. Germline V gene data show CDR1 as SGDLS and CDR2 as YYNGEE. The CDR3 is 15 residues long. The V segment lost 4 bases and the J segment 1 base; nucleotides outside the gene matches: 5. CDR3 DNA: TGTGCCAGCAGCCCAGGGGGACTGTCTGGAAACACCATATATTTT. This sequence encodes CASSPGGLSGNTIYF.

The CDR3 sequence is CASSQVPSYGYTF. In DNA form, the CDR3 reads TGTGCCAGCAGCCAAGTTCCATCCTATGGCTACACCTTC. V is TRBV4-2 and J is TRBJ1-2; the D is unclear. CDR3 length: 13 amino acids. Germline-derived CDR1 and CDR2 are LGHNA and YNFKEQ. V shed 1 base and J shed 4 bases, with 7 bases lying between them.

The gene calls are TRBV5-1 and TRBJ2-7; tentatively, D is TRBD2 (6 bases). The germline gives CDR1 SGHRS, CDR2 YFSETQ. Trimming cost V 0 bases and J 3 bases, with 22 bases left between them. This CDR3 is 18 amino acids long. The CDR3 protein is CASSLAFSRSSSDYEQYF. Written as DNA, the CDR3 is TGCGCCAGCAGCTTGGCGTTCTCCCGATCGTCTAGCGACTACGAGCAGTACTTC.

The rearrangement uses TRBV18 and TRBJ1-1, with D possibly TRBD1 on 5 matching bases. Trimming pared 1 base from V and 6 bases from J, leaving 18 bases between. The CDR3 runs to 16 residues. Germline V lookup: CDR1 KGHSH, CDR2 LQKENI. This CDR3 is CASSPRNLAGGAEAFF. In nucleotides, the CDR3 is TGTGCCAGCTCACCACGGAATTTGGCGGGGGGGGCTGAAGCTTTCTTT.

This chain connects TRBV4-3 to TRBJ2-5; 8 bases are shared with TRBD2. Trimming at V came to 0 bases and at J to 2 bases, leaving 8 bases not matched to a gene. Germline values: CDR1 LGHNA, CDR2 YSLEER. This CDR3 has 17 amino acids. CDR3 in amino acids: CASSQEPAGGVQETQYF. DNA for the CDR3: TGCGCCAGCAGCCAAGAGCCGGCGGGAGGCGTGCAAGAGACCCAGTACTTC.

This chain links TRBV7-9 with TRBJ1-1; perhaps TRBD1 as D (6 bases). The CDR3 extends over 14 amino acids. With 6 bases removed from V and 0 bases from J, the gap between germline ends came to 11 bases. The V gene's germline CDR1 is SEHNR and CDR2 FQNEAQ (reference sequence). The chain's CDR3 is CASRQTGVNTEAFF. The CDR3 nucleotides read TGTGCCAGCAGACAGACAGGAGTGAACACTGAAGCTTTCTTT. Using reference TRBV7-9 and TRBJ1-1 for the parts outside the CDR3, the full variable domain is DTGVSQNPRHKITKRGQNVTFRCDPISEHNRLYWYRQTLGQGPEFLTYFQNEAQLEKSRLLSDRFSAERPKGSFSTLEIQRTEQGDSAMYLCASRQTGVNTEAFFGQGTRLTVV.

This chain uses TRBV18 with TRBJ1-3, with D possibly matching TRBD1 (6 bases). CDR3 length: 14 residues. CDR1 is KGHSH, CDR2 LQKENI, per germline. The germline V and J ends were trimmed by 2 bases and 1 base, with 6 bases remaining between them. CDR3: CASSPTGSGNTIYF. For the CDR3, the DNA is TGTGCCAGCTCACCAACAGGGTCTGGAAACACCATATATTTT.

The V gene is TRBV18, the J gene TRBJ1-1, with a tentative D call TRBD1 (6 bases). V lost 2 bases and J lost 2, with 9 bases in between. Germline CDR1 KGHSH, CDR2 LQKENI. The CDR3 is 14 residues long. As DNA, the CDR3 is TGTGCCAGCTCACCAAGGGACACTAACACTGAAGCTTTCTTT. Residues: CASSPRDTNTEAFF.

The chain has TRBV30 and TRBJ2-2, with D possibly matching TRBD2 (6 bases). Germline V gives CDR1 GTSNPN, CDR2 SVGIG (reference sequence). This CDR3 is built from 14 residues. V lost 2 bases, J lost 5 bases, and 12 bases lay in between. DNA for the CDR3: TGTGCCTGGAGTTCGGGGGATTGGACCGGGGAGCTGTTTTTT. Translation: CAWSSGDWTGELFF.

V usage is TRBV18 and J usage is TRBJ2-1, with D unresolved. Trimming left V 4 bases short and J 8 bases short, with 9 bases between. Germline CDR1 reads KGHSH; CDR2 reads LQKENI. The CDR3 runs 12 residues. The CDR3 spells CASSQTLYEQFF. The CDR3 coding sequence is TGTGCCAGCTCACAGACTCTCTATGAGCAGTTCTTC.

The genes are TRBV7-3 and TRBJ2-1; a possible D gene is TRBD1 (6 bases). The CDR3 runs 13 residues. V was cut by 5 bases and J by 4 bases, with 9 bases left in between. Germline V gene lookup returns CDR1 SGHTA and CDR2 FQGTGA. The CDR3 protein is CASSPQGYNEQFF. In nucleotides, the CDR3 is TGTGCCAGCAGCCCCCAGGGGTACAATGAGCAGTTCTTC. Full variable domain (remainder filled in from reference TRBV7-3 and TRBJ2-1): GAGVSQTPSNKVTEKGKYVELRCDPISGHTALYWYRQSLGQGPEFLIYFQGTGAADDSGLPNDRFFAVRPEGSVSTLKIQRTERGDSAVYLCASSPQGYNEQFFGPGTRLTVL.

Written as DNA, the CDR3 is TGTGCTAGTGGTTTGGTTAGCGGGAGCCCCGGTCGGGAGCAGTACTTC. This sequence encodes CASGLVSGSPGREQYF. V gene TRBV12-5 combines with J gene TRBJ2-7; 9 positions agree with TRBD2. Germline V CDR1 and CDR2: LGHNT, FRNRAP. V was pared by 0 bases and J by 7 bases, with 10 bases of the junction left unmatched. The CDR3 has 16 amino acids.

In DNA, the CDR3 is TGTGCCAGTACCCGGACAGTGTATAGCAATCAGCCCCAGCATTTT. Its translation is CASTRTVYSNQPQHF. V gene TRBV19 combines with J gene TRBJ1-5; a weak D match, TRBD1 (6 bases). This CDR3 spans 15 amino acids. CDR1 is LNHDA, CDR2 SQIVND, per germline (reference sequence). V was shortened by 7 bases and J by 0 bases, with 13 bases between the two germline ends.

The chain joins TRBV7-9 to TRBJ2-3, with D possibly being TRBD2 (5 bases). The length of the CDR3 is 14 residues. The V gene's germline CDR1 is SEHNR and CDR2 FQNEAQ (reference sequence). Trimming shortened V by 4 bases and J by 6 bases, and 14 bases separated the two germline ends. CDR3 DNA: TGTGCCAGCAGCTCCAGGACTCGGCGGGATACGCAGTATTTT. Its translation: CASSSRTRRDTQYF. The variable domain in full, with the rest retrieved from reference TRBV7-9 and TRBJ2-3, is DTGVSQNPRHKITKRGQNVTFRCDPISEHNRLYWYRQTLGQGPEFLTYFQNEAQLEKSRLLSDRFSAERPKGSFSTLEIQRTEQGDSAMYLCASSSRTRRDTQYFGPGTRLTVL.

This chain joins TRBV27 and TRBJ2-7; tentative D call: TRBD2 (5 bases). This CDR3 is built from 14 residues. The germline gives CDR1 MNHEY, CDR2 SMNVEV (reference sequence). Trimming took 3 bases from V and 1 from J, leaving 10 bases between them. For the CDR3, the DNA is TGTGCCAGCAGTTTGGTGCGAGGGTCCTACGAGCAGTACTTC. Its protein product is CASSLVRGSYEQYF.

This sequence joins TRBV30 and TRBJ1-1, with D perhaps matching TRBD1 (6 bases). Trimming removed 7 bases at V and 0 bases at J, with 18 bases between. Germline V gives CDR1 GTSNPN, CDR2 SVGIG (reference sequence). The CDR3 totals 15 residues. The CDR3 sequence is CASQGLAPMNTEAFF. In DNA form, the CDR3 reads TGTGCCTCCCAGGGGCTAGCACCAATGAACACTGAAGCTTTCTTT.